The 10 T cell receptor beta chains below come from one sample, sequenced in a study of shared clonotypes between healthy human individuals. It was CD45RO-negative cells, positively selected for CCR7, that made up naive CD8 cells, with terminally differentiated effector memory CD45RA+ cells excluded. The method was immunoSEQ multiplex PCR; TCRdb's version includes in-frame clones alone and lacks a portion of them. The sample lists approximately 2,000,000 clones, 93% occurring once. Specimen: naive CD8+ T cells from PBMCs. The receptors were sampled from a man aged 18 to 35 in good health. Some clones in this sample may be carry-over from other donors' samples.

The chain has TRBV6-6 and TRBJ2-7; D not certain. CDR3 length: 13 residues. Per germline, CDR1 MNHNY and CDR2 SVGAGI (reference sequence). V was trimmed by 0 bases and J by 5 bases, leaving 8 bases between them. In DNA form, the CDR3 reads TGTGCCAGCAGTTACTCTGGGTTTAACGAGCAGTACTTC. This gives the protein CASSYSGFNEQYF.

The CDR3 nucleotides read TGCGCCAGCAGCCAAGTTTCTAGCGGGGCCACAGATACGCAGTATTTT. Translation gives CASSQVSSGATDTQYF. V gene TRBV4-1 combines with J gene TRBJ2-3; 9 positions match TRBD2. Germline CDR1 reads MGHRA; CDR2 reads YSYEKL. After removal of 1 base from V and 2 bases from J, the junction contained 4 bases not matched to a gene. The CDR3 is made up of 16 amino acids.

Concerning this clone: The sample carries other DNA sequences with the same CDR3. The chain has TRBV7-9 and TRBJ2-2; D ambiguous. Germline CDR1 SEHNR, CDR2 FQNEAQ (reference sequence). The CDR3 has 13 residues. V shed 1 base and J shed 5 bases, with 5 bases lying between them. CDR3: CASSLGGTGELFF. CDR3 coding DNA: TGTGCCAGCAGCTTAGGGGGTACCGGGGAGCTGTTTTTT.

Remarks on this clone: At the DNA level, this CDR3 is encoded by other sequences in the same sample as well. The chain couples TRBV19 to TRBJ1-5; D remains unclear. Trimming left V 5 bases short and J 7 bases short, with 6 bases between. The length of the CDR3 is 11 residues. The germline V gene encodes CDR1 LNHDA and CDR2 SQIVND (reference sequence). CDR3 protein: CASSSGQPQHF. DNA for the CDR3: TGTGCCAGTAGTTCTGGACAGCCCCAGCATTTT. The full variable domain, its missing parts supplied by reference TRBV19 and TRBJ1-5, is DGGITQSPKYLFRKEGQNVTLSCEQNLNHDAMYWYRQDPGQGLRLIYYSQIVNDFQKGDIAEGYSVSREKKESFPLTVTSAQKNPTAFYLCASSSGQPQHFGDGTRLSIL.

The V and J genes are TRBV13 and TRBJ1-2; D ambiguous. The CDR3 totals 13 residues. Trimming removed 0 bases at V and 3 bases at J, with 5 bases between. The germline V gene encodes CDR1 PRHDT and CDR2 FYEKMQ (reference sequence). CDR3 nucleotide sequence: TGTGCCAGCAGCTTAGGCCCGGACTATGGCTACACCTTC. This translates into CASSLGPDYGYTF.

To note about this clone: In the same sample, other DNA sequences code for this CDR3. The CDR3 DNA is TGTGCCAGCAGTTTGGGACGGAGTAGTTACGAGCAGTACTTC. Amino acid sequence: CASSLGRSSYEQYF. The chain carries TRBV27 and TRBJ2-7; D is perhaps TRBD1 or TRBD2 (5 bases each). V lost 3 bases and J lost 4, with 13 bases in between. This CDR3 contains 14 residues. Germline lookup yields CDR1 MNHEY and CDR2 SMNVEV (reference sequence).

This sequence joins TRBV7-2 and TRBJ2-7; maybe TRBD2 (6 bases). The V end lost 3 bases, the J end lost 6 bases, and 12 bases lay between the germline ends. The length of the CDR3 is 13 residues. Germline CDR1 is SGHTA and CDR2 is FQGNSA. CDR3 sequence (DNA): TGTGCCAGCAGCTTCAGCCGGGGAGGCGAGCAGTACTTC. Residues: CASSFSRGGEQYF.

This sequence joins TRBV9 and TRBJ2-3; no clear D gene. CDR3 length: 14 residues. Trimming removed 4 bases from V and 4 bases from J, with 13 bases in between. The germline gives CDR1 SGDLS, CDR2 YYNGEE. The CDR3 nucleotides are TGTGCCAGCAGCACCTCGCTCGGCCCAGATACGCAGTATTTT. Translated: CASSTSLGPDTQYF.

The chain recombines TRBV27 with TRBJ2-2, with a tentative D call TRBD2 (5 bases). V lost 10 bases, J lost 1 base, and 10 bases lay in between. This CDR3 has 13 amino acids. Germline CDR1 reads MNHEY; CDR2 reads SMNVEV (reference sequence). The CDR3 DNA is TGTGCCACCGAGGGCCTGAACACCGGGGAGCTGTTTTTT. Protein sequence: CATEGLNTGELFF.

The V gene is TRBV27, the J gene TRBJ1-1; D is uncertain. The length of the CDR3 is 13 residues. V was trimmed by 6 bases and J by 3 bases, leaving 11 bases between them. Germline values: CDR1 MNHEY, CDR2 SMNVEV (reference sequence). CDR3 residues: CASRPTDYTEAFF. The CDR3 coding sequence is TGTGCCAGCAGGCCTACAGACTACACTGAAGCTTTCTTT.